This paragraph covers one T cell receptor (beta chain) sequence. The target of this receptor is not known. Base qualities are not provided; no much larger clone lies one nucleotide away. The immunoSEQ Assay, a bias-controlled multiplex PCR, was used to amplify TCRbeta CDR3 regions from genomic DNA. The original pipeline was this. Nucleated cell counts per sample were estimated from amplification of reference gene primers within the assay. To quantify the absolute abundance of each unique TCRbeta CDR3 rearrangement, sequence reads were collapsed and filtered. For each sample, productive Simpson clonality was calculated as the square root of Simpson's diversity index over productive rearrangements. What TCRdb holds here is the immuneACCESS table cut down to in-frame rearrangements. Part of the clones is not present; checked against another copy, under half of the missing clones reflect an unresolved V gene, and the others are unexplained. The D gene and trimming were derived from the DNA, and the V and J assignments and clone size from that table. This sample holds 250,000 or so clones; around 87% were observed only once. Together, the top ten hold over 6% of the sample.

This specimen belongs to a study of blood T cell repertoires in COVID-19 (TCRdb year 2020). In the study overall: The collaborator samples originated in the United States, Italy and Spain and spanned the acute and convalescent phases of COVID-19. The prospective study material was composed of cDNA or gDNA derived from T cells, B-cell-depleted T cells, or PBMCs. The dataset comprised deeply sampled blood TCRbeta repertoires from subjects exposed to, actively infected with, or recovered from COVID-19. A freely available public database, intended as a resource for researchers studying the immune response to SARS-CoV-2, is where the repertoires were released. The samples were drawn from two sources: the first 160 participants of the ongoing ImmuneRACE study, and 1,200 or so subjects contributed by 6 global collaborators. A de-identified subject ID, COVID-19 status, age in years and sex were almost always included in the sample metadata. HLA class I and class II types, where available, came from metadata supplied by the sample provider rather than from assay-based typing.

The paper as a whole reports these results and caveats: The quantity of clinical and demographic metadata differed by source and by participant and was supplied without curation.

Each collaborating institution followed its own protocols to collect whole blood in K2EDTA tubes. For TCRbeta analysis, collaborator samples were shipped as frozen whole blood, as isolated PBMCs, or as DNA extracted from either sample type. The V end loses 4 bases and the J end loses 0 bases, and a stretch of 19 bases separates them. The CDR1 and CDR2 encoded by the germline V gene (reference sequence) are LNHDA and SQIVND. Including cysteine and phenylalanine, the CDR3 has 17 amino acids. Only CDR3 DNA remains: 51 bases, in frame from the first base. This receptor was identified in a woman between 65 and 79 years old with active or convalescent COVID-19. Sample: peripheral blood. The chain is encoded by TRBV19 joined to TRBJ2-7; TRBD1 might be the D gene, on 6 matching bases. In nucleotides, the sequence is TGTGCCAGTAGTAGGTTGCCCGGGCAGGGACACTCCTACGAGCAGTACTTC. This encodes CASSRLPGQGHSYEQYF. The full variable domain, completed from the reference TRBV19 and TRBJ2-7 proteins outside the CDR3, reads DGGITQSPKYLFRKEGQNVTLSCEQNLNHDAMYWYRQDPGQGLRLIYYSQIVNDFQKGDIAEGYSVSREKKESFPLTVTSAQKNPTAFYLCASSRLPGQGHSYEQYFGPGTRLTVT.